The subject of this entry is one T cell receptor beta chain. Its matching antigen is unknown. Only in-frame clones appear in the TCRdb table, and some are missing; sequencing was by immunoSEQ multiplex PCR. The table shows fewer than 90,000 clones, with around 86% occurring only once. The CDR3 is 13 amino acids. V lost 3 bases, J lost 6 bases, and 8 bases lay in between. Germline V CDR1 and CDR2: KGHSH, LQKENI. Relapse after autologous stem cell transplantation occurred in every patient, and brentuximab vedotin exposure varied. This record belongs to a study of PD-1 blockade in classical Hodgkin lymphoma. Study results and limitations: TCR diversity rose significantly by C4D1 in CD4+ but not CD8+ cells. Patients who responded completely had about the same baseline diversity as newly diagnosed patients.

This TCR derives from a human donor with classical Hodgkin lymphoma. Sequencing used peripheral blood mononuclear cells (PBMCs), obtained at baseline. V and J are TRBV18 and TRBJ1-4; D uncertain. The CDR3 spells CASSPRVDEKLFF. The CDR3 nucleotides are TGTGCCAGCTCACCCCGAGTAGATGAAAAACTGTTTTTT.